This T cell receptor (beta chain) came from a study of CD8 T cells in Susac syndrome. Random hexamers were used to reverse transcribe the RNA input (about 0.5 to 1 ug). TCRdb passed the immunoSEQ multiplex PCR reads through MiXCR, listing each CDR3 protein once. The sample includes under 150,000 distinct CDR3 sequences, roughly 80% of them seen just once. The CDR3 extends over 13 amino acids. Looked up from germline, CDR1 is MNHEY and CDR2 is SMNVEV (reference sequence). V shed 8 bases and J shed 7 bases, with 17 bases lying between them. TCR beta was sequenced from blood CD8+ and CD4+ T cells. The specimen was CD8+ T cells from PBMCs. The V gene is TRBV27, the J gene TRBJ1-1; D remains ambiguous. The sequence came from a human donor with multiple sclerosis. This chain's CDR3 is CASYPILRGEAFF. The CDR3 DNA reads TGTGCCAGCTACCCGATTCTCAGAGGTGAAGCTTTCTTT.